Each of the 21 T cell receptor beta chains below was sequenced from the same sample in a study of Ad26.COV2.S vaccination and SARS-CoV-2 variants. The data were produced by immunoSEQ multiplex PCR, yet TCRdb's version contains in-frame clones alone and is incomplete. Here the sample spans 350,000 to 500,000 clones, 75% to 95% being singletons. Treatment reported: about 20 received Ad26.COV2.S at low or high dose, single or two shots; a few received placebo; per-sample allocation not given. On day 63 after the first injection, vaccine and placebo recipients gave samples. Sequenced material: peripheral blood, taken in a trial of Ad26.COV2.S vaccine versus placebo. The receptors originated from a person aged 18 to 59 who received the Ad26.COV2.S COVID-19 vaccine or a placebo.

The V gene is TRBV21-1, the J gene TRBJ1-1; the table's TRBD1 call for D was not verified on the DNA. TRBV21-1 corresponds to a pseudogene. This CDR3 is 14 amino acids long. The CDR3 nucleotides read TGTGCCAGCAGCGAGGGACAGGACCTCACTGAAGCTTTCTTT. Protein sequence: CASSEGQDLTEAFF.

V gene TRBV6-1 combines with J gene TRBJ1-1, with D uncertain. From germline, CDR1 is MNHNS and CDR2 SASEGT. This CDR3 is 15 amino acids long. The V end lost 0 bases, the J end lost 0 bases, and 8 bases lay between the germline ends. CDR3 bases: TGTGCCAGCAGTGAAGCGGTCACCTTGAACACTGAAGCTTTCTTT. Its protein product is CASSEAVTLNTEAFF.

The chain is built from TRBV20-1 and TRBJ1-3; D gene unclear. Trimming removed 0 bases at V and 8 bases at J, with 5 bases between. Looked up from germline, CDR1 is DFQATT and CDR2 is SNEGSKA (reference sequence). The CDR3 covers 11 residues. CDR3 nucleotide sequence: TGCAGTGCTAGAGACCCGGACACCATATATTTT. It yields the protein CSARDPDTIYF.

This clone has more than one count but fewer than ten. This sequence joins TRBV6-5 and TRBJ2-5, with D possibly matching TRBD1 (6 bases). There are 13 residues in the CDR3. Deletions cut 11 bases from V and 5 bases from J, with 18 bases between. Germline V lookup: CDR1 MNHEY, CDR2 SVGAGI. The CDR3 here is CAFNRVLGETQYF. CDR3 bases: TGTGCCTTCAACAGGGTCCTGGGGGAGACCCAGTACTTC.

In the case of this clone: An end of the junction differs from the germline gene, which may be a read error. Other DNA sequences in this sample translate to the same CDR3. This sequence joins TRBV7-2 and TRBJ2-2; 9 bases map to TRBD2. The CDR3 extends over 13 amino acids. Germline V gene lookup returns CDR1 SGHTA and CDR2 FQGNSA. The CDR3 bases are TGTGCCAGCAGCCTAGCGGGAACCGGGGAGCTGTTTTTT. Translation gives CASSLAGTGELFF. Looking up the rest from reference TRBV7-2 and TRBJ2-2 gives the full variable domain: GAGVSQSPSNKVTEKGKDVELRCDPISGHTALYWYRQSLGQGLEFLIYFQGNSAPDKSGLPSDRFSAERTGGSVSTLTIQRTQQEDSAVYLCASSLAGTGELFFGEGSRLTVL.

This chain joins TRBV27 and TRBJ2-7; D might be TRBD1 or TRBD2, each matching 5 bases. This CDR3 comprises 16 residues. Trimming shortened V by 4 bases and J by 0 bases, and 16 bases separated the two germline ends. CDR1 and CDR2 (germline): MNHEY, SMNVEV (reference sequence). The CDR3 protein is CASSSPGTASSYEQYF. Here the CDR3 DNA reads TGTGCCAGCAGTTCCCCCGGGACGGCAAGCTCCTACGAGCAGTACTTC.

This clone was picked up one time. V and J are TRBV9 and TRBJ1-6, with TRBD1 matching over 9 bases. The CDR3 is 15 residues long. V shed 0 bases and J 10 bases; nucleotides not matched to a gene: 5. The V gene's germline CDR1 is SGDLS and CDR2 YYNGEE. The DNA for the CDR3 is TGTGCCAGCAGCGTAGGGGGACAGGGAGGATCACCCCTCCACTTT. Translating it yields CASSVGGQGGSPLHF.

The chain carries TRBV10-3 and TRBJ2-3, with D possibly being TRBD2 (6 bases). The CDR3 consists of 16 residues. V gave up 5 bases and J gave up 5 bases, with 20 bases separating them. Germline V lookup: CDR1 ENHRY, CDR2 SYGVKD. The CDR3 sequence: CAISPLSAGPKDTQYF. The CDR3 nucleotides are TGTGCCATCAGTCCACTTTCGGCGGGACCCAAAGATACGCAGTATTTT.

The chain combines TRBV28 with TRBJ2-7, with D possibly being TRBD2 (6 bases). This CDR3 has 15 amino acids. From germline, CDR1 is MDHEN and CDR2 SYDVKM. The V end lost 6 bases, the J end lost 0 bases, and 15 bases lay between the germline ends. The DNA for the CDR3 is TGTGCCAGCAGAGATAGCGGCGATAACTCCTACGAGCAGTACTTC. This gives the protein CASRDSGDNSYEQYF.

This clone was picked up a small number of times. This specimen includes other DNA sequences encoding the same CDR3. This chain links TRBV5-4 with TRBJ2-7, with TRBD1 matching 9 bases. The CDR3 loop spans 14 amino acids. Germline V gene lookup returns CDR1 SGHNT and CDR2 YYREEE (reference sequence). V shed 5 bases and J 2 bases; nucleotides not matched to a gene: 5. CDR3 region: CASSPGTGTYEQYF. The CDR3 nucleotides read TGTGCCAGCAGTCCCGGGACAGGGACCTACGAGCAGTACTTC.

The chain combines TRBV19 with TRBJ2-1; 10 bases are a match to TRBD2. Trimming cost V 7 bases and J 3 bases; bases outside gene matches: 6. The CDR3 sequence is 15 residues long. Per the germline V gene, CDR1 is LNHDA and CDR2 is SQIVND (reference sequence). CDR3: CASTDSGRFYNEQFF. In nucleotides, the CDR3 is TGTGCCAGTACCGATAGCGGGAGGTTCTACAATGAGCAGTTCTTC.

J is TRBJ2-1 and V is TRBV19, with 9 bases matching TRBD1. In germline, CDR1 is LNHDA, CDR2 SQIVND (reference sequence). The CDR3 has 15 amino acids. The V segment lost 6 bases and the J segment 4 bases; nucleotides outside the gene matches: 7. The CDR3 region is CASRTDRGSYNEQFF. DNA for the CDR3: TGTGCCAGTAGGACAGACAGGGGGAGTTACAATGAGCAGTTCTTC.

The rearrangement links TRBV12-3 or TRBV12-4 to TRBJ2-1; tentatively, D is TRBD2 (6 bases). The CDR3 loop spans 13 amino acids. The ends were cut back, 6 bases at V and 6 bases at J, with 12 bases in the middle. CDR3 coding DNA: TGTGCCAGCAGCAACCGGGACTTCAATGAGCAGTTCTTC. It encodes CASSNRDFNEQFF.

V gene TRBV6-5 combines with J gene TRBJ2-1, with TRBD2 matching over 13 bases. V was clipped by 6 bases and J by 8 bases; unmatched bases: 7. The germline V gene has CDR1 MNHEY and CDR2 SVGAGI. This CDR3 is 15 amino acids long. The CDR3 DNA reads TGTGCCAGCAGCTGGACTAGCGGGAGCCGTGATGAGCAGTTCTTC. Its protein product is CASSWTSGSRDEQFF.

CDR3 amino acids: CASSESGVKGETQYF. The CDR3 DNA reads TGCGCCAGCAGTGAGTCCGGAGTTAAGGGAGAGACCCAGTACTTC. This rearrangement joins TRBV10-2 to TRBJ2-5; D call uncertain. Trimming shortened V by 0 bases and J by 4 bases, and 12 bases separated the two germline ends. The CDR3 consists of 15 residues. Germline V CDR1 and CDR2: WSHSY, SAAADI.

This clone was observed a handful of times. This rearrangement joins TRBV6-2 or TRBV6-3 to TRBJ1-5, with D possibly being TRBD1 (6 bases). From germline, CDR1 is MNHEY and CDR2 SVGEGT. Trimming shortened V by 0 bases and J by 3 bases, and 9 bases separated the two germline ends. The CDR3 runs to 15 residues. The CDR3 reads CASSYSRDINQPQHF. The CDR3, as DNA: TGTGCCAGCAGTTACTCCCGGGACATCAATCAGCCCCAGCATTTT.

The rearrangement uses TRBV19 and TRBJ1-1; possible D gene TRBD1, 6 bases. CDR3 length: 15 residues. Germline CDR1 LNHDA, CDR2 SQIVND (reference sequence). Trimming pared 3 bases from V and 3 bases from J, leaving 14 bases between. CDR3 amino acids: CASSIGGRGYTEAFF. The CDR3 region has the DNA TGTGCCAGTAGTATTGGGGGGCGCGGTTACACTGAAGCTTTCTTT.

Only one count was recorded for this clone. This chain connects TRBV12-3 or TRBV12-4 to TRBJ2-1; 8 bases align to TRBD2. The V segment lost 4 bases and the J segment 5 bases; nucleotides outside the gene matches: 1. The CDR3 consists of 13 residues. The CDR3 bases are TGTGCCAGCAGTTCGGGACTAGACAATGAGCAGTTCTTC. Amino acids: CASSSGLDNEQFF.

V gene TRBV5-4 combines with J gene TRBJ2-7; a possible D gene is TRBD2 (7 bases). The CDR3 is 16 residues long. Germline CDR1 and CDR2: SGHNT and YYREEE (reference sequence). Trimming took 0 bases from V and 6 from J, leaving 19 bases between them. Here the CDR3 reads CASSLGGQAGVREQYF. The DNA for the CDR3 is TGTGCCAGCAGCTTGGGGGGGCAGGCGGGAGTCCGCGAGCAGTACTTC.

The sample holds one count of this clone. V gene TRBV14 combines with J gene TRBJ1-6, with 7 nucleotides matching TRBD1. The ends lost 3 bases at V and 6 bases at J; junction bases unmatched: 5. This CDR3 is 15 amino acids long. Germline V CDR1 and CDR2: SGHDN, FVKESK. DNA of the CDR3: TGTGCCAGCAGCCAGAGGACAGGTCTTAATTCACCCCTCCACTTT. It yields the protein CASSQRTGLNSPLHF.

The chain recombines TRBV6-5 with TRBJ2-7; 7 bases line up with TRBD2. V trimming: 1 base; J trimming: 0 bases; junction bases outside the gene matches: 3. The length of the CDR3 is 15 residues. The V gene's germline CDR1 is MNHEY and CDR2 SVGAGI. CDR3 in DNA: TGTGCCAGCAGTTACTATGGCGGGAGCTCCTACGAGCAGTACTTC. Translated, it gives CASSYYGGSSYEQYF.